This T cell receptor (beta chain) was profiled in a study of T cells in Graves' hyperthyroidism and ophthalmopathy. If no ophthalmopathy progression occurred within 18 months, Graves' hyperthyroidism was stable. CDR3 size: 15 residues. Germline lookup yields CDR1 LNHNV and CDR2 YYDKDF (reference sequence). V shed 0 bases and J shed 5 bases, with 13 bases lying between them. RNA transcripts were the template for amplifying TCR beta CDR3 regions. The HTBI set primed first-round TCR CDR3 RT-PCR. TCRdb reprocessed the multiplex PCR reads with MiXCR, giving one entry per CDR3 protein. The repertoire holds some 440,000 distinct CDR3 sequences, with around 14% as singletons. The table lists this clonotype with many counts.

The material sequenced was blood. The chain employs TRBV15 and TRBJ1-2; the D is unclear. The sequence was obtained from a woman between 18 and 30 years old with Graves' hyperthyroidism. CDR3 sequence reads: CATSREPGGRYGYTF. For the CDR3, the DNA is TGTGCCACCAGCAGAGAACCCGGAGGGAGATATGGCTACACCTTC. The full variable domain, with the rest looked up from reference TRBV15 and TRBJ1-2, is DAMVIQNPRYQVTQFGKPVTLSCSQTLNHNVMYWYQQKSSQAPKLLFHYYDKDFNNEADTPDNFQSRRPNTSFCFLDIRSPGLGDTAMYLCATSREPGGRYGYTFGSGTRLTVV.